The rows below give T cell receptor beta chains drawn from one sample of a study of T cells expressing NK-cell markers. TCRdb re-called the 5' RACE reads; every CDR3 protein appears as one record, without DNA. This table lists hundreds of thousands of distinct CDR3 sequences. Sequencing used blood T cells: a sorted CD56 or NKG2C T cell subset, CD4+ or CD8+ T cells, or bulk PBMC T cells (not recorded which). These receptor sequences come from a man aged 18 to 69 in good health. Both conserved end residues are part of each CDR3.

v_gene	j_gene	CDR3aa
TRBV9	TRBJ1-3	CASSSTGGRRNTIYF
TRBV12-5	TRBJ2-1	CASGFSSGVGEQFF
TRBV4-2	TRBJ2-1	CASSQDRPRGDRNEQFF
TRBV11-2	TRBJ1-2	CASSSLMQRRNYGYTF
TRBV7-2	TRBJ2-5	CASSLVRGQETQYF
TRBV6-1	TRBJ2-5	CASSQEGAGGRETQYF
TRBV29-1	TRBJ2-7	CSPGPGTDSFEQYF
TRBV7-3	TRBJ1-6	CASSQTGRSNSPLHF
TRBV7-9	TRBJ2-7	CASSHQSGQFNEQYF
TRBV4-2	TRBJ1-2	CASSQEARKGNYGYTF
TRBV25-1	TRBJ1-5	CASSPREQQPQHF
TRBV5-1	TRBJ2-3	CASSSGVADTQYF
TRBV12-3/TRBV12-4	TRBJ1-2	CASRLGQGFGYTF
TRBV27	TRBJ2-1	CASSTRYKRGVYNEQFF
TRBV18	TRBJ2-5	CASSRLSGAQETQYF
TRBV6-5	TRBJ2-2	CASSYGYFSRNTGELFF
TRBV14	TRBJ2-7	CASSPGLGREQYF
TRBV30	TRBJ2-7	CAWSVGAGLVYEQYF
TRBV7-3	TRBJ2-2	CASSQPPGERKPGELFF
TRBV11-3	TRBJ2-3	CASSLAGSGIDTQYF
TRBV21-1	TRBJ2-7	CASSFREEHEQYF
TRBV12-3/TRBV12-4	TRBJ1-4	CASSLRGTGSGKLFF
TRBV27	TRBJ2-3	CASSEGGFGTDTQYF
TRBV18	TRBJ1-4	CASSPAIATNEKLFF
TRBV7-6	TRBJ2-1	CASSLVPADLYNEQFF
TRBV7-8	TRBJ2-5	CASSLKGSSFQETQYF
TRBV6-1	TRBJ1-5	CASSETGWGNQPQHF
TRBV2	TRBJ2-7	CASRHGGDHSYEQYF
TRBV6-1	TRBJ1-5	CASSRTANQPQHF
TRBV12-3/TRBV12-4	TRBJ2-3	CASIRGDPGDTQYF
TRBV5-5	TRBJ2-5	CASSLGRVVGETQYF
TRBV5-1	TRBJ1-1	CASSSRGTTNTEAFF
TRBV6-2/TRBV6-3	TRBJ2-5	CASRWRRETQYF
TRBV7-6	TRBJ2-3	CASSPRAGGPTDTQYF
TRBV6-6	TRBJ2-3	CASSSLHTQYF
TRBV19	TRBJ1-5	CASGGTANQPQHF
TRBV11-2	TRBJ2-5	CASSLKFVETQYF
TRBV7-6	TRBJ1-5	CASSLRQGGNQPQHF
TRBV9	TRBJ2-3	CASSVETSGGARYF
TRBV6-1	TRBJ1-4	CASSPRDADEKLFF
TRBV12-3/TRBV12-4	TRBJ1-2	CASSSPGRLGGGYTF
TRBV20-1	TRBJ2-5	CSARGGEPQETQYF
TRBV12-3/TRBV12-4	TRBJ2-1	CASKDWGEEQFF
TRBV3-1	TRBJ2-5	CASSQRFAGAVETQYF
TRBV4-1	TRBJ2-3	CASSQHRDSQYWDTQYF